This T cell receptor (beta chain) was found in a study of CD8 T cells in ankylosing spondylitis (TCRdb year 2017). Context from the whole study: T cell receptor beta repertoires were profiled in healthy donors and ankylosing spondylitis patients so that disease-linked TCR variants could be found. The whole study cohort included over a hundred healthy donors and over 20 ankylosing spondylitis patients. Peripheral blood was sampled, and synovial fluid was also collected from ankylosing spondylitis patients. What the authors observed across the whole study: A TCR beta motif made up of several highly homologous amino acid variants appeared to be characteristic of blood from ankylosing spondylitis patients. The disease-linked clones showed a CD8+ phenotype and occurred at relatively low frequencies in peripheral blood. Some motif variants were previously reported in synovial fluid and blood of reactive arthritis patients, suggesting common disease-initiation mechanisms. Significant enrichment of the disease-linked clones was reported in matched synovial fluid samples from ankylosing spondylitis patients.

This clonotype was observed at least ten times. Its antigen is not yet known. Per-nucleotide qualities are absent, and no much larger clonotype sits a single base away. For sequencing, an Illumina HiSeq 2500 was employed. Quantitative 5'-RACE with molecular barcodes was the method used to prepare the TCR beta libraries. From the authors' description of their analysis: A new computational method based on a probabilistic model of VDJ rearrangement was used to identify disease-linked TCR variants. TCRdb passed the public sequencing reads through fastp at Q25 and MiXCR, retaining productive beta sequences. Rows are combined by CDR3 protein, so each entry shows the most common genes and DNA. What appears here as the V and J calls and clone size reflects TCRdb's work, not the paper's. In all, the sample holds about 250,000 distinct CDR3 sequences, and about 24% of those were seen once. The leading ten clones occupy 0.5% to 0.65% of the sample.

The specimen sequenced was blood, either unsorted or a sorted T cell fraction (not recorded which). The TCR was taken from a male donor with ankylosing spondylitis or in good health (not recorded which).

The bases are TGCAGTGCTCCCCGGAGCGGGTCCGTCACAGATACGCAGTATTTT. It codes for CSAPRSGSVTDTQYF. This sequence uses TRBV20-1 and TRBJ2-3, and TRBD2 may be the D gene, going by 6 matching bases. The germline V gene (reference sequence) gives CDR1 as DFQATT and CDR2 as SNEGSKA. V is shortened by 5 bases, J by 2 bases, and the region joining them spans 17 bases. There are 15 amino acids in the CDR3, from cysteine to phenylalanine inclusive. Only the CDR3 portion is preserved as DNA: 45 bases, with reading frame beginning at the first base.